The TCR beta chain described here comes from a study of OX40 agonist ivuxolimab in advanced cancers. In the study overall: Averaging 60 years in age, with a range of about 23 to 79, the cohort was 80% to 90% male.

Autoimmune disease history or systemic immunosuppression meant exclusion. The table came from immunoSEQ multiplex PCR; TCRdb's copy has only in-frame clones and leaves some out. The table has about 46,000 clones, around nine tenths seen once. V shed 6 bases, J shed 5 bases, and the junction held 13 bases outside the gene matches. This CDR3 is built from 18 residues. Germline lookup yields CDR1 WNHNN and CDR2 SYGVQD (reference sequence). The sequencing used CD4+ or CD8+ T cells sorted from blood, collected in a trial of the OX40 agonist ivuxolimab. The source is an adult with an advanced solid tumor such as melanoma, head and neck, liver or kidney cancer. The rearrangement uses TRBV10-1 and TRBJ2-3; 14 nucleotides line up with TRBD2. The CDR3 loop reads CASRAVSGTSGRKDTQYF. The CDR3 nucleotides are TGCGCCAGCAGAGCCGTATCCGGGACTAGCGGGAGAAAAGATACGCAGTATTTT.